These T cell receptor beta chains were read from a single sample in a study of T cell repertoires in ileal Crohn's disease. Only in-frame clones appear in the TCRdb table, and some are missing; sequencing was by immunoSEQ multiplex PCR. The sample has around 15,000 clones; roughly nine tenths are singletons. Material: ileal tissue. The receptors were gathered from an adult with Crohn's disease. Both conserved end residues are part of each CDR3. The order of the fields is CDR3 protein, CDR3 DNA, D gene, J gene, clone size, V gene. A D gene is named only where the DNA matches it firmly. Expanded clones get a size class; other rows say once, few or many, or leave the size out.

cdr3_aa: CATSDDPREQYF
cdr3_nt: TGTGCCACCAGTGACGACCCGCGAGAGCAGTACTTC
d_call: .
j_call: TRBJ2-7
clone_size: .
v_call: TRBV28

cdr3_aa: CASRWGGRENIQYF
cdr3_nt: TGTGCCAGCAGGTGGGGGGGACGGGAAAACATTCAGTACTTC
d_call: TRBD2
j_call: TRBJ2-4
clone_size: .
v_call: TRBV6-1

cdr3_aa: CASSYSAGGANVLTF
cdr3_nt: TGTGCCAGCAGTTACTCTGCGGGGGGGGCCAACGTCCTGACTTTC
d_call: .
j_call: TRBJ2-6
clone_size: once
v_call: TRBV6-5

cdr3_aa: CASSQESIVRFRDGIYGYTF
cdr3_nt: TGCGCCAGCAGCCAAGAGTCTATAGTGAGGTTCCGGGACGGAATCTATGGCTACACCTTC
d_call: .
j_call: TRBJ1-2
clone_size: .
v_call: TRBV4-1

cdr3_aa: CASRDGTNYGYTF
cdr3_nt: TGTGCCAGCAGGGACGGTACTAACTATGGCTACACCTTC
d_call: .
j_call: TRBJ1-2
clone_size: .
v_call: TRBV28

cdr3_aa: CASSQENGRLSGLTDTQYF
cdr3_nt: TGCGCCAGCAGCCAAGAAAATGGACGGTTATCAGGGTTAACAGATACGCAGTATTTT
d_call: .
j_call: TRBJ2-3
clone_size: .
v_call: TRBV4-1

cdr3_aa: CASSLDAGTGTDTQYF
cdr3_nt: TGTGCCAGCAGCTTAGACGCAGGGACAGGCACAGATACGCAGTATTTT
d_call: TRBD1
j_call: TRBJ2-3
clone_size: .
v_call: TRBV7-2

cdr3_aa: CASSLGAYNEQFF
cdr3_nt: TGTGCCAGCAGCTTAGGAGCATACAATGAGCAGTTCTTC
d_call: .
j_call: TRBJ2-1
clone_size: .
v_call: TRBV7-2

cdr3_aa: CASSWDGYQPQHF
cdr3_nt: TGCGCCAGCAGCTGGGACGGCTATCAGCCCCAGCATTTT
d_call: .
j_call: TRBJ1-5
clone_size: .
v_call: TRBV5-1

cdr3_aa: CASSLASTETQYF
cdr3_nt: TGCGCCAGCAGCTTGGCCAGCACAGAGACCCAGTACTTC
d_call: .
j_call: TRBJ2-5
clone_size: .
v_call: TRBV5-1

cdr3_aa: CASSRTFDTIYF
cdr3_nt: TGTGCCAGCAGCCGCACATTTGACACCATATATTTT
d_call: .
j_call: TRBJ1-3
clone_size: .
v_call: TRBV14

cdr3_aa: CASSLVTDTQYF
cdr3_nt: TGTGCCAGCAGTTTGGTCACAGATACGCAGTATTTT
d_call: .
j_call: TRBJ2-3
clone_size: .
v_call: TRBV6-1

cdr3_aa: CASRDGLSYEQYF
cdr3_nt: TGTGCCAGCAGGGACGGTCTCTCCTACGAGCAGTACTTC
d_call: .
j_call: TRBJ2-7
clone_size: large
v_call: TRBV7-9

cdr3_aa: CSVEGGGYTF
cdr3_nt: TGCAGCGTTGAGGGTGGAGGCTACACCTTC
d_call: .
j_call: TRBJ1-2
clone_size: .
v_call: TRBV29-1

cdr3_aa: CAITLGQGATEAFF
cdr3_nt: TGTGCCATCACCCTGGGACAGGGGGCAACTGAAGCTTTCTTT
d_call: TRBD1
j_call: TRBJ1-1
clone_size: once
v_call: TRBV10-3

cdr3_aa: CASSLGRVHEQYF
cdr3_nt: TGTGCCAGCAGTTTAGGCAGGGTACACGAGCAGTACTTC
d_call: .
j_call: TRBJ2-7
clone_size: .
v_call: TRBV28

cdr3_aa: CAISGGGPIADTQYF
cdr3_nt: TGTGCCATCAGCGGAGGGGGGCCTATCGCAGATACGCAGTATTTT
d_call: .
j_call: TRBJ2-3
clone_size: .
v_call: TRBV10-3

cdr3_aa: CASSSDPAETQYF
cdr3_nt: TGTGCCAGCAGCAGTGATCCTGCGGAGACCCAGTACTTC
d_call: .
j_call: TRBJ2-5
clone_size: .
v_call: TRBV11-2

cdr3_aa: CASSYTTGGGSPLHF
cdr3_nt: TGTGCCAGCAGTTACACTACAGGGGGCGGATCACCCCTCCACTTT
d_call: TRBD1
j_call: TRBJ1-6
clone_size: .
v_call: TRBV6-6

cdr3_aa: CASSRGQGGGYTF
cdr3_nt: TGTGCCAGCAGCCGGGGTCAGGGGGGCGGCTACACCTTC
d_call: TRBD1
j_call: TRBJ1-2
clone_size: .
v_call: TRBV25-1